The 17 T cell receptor beta chains given below trace back to one sample, sequenced in a study of T cell repertoires in cytomegalovirus infection. Via MiXCR, TCRdb re-called the reads, giving one row per CDR3 protein. The repertoire includes some 180,000 distinct CDR3 sequences, 7.5% to 10% of them detected once, and about 4.2% sits in the top ten. The sequenced sample was PBMCs. The receptor source for this set is a human donor in good health (CMV status not recorded). Some clones in this sample may be carry-over from other donors' samples.

This rearrangement joins TRBV20-1 to TRBJ1-5; 7 bases match TRBD1. Trimming took 6 bases from V and 5 from J; bases not matched to a gene: 7. Looked up from germline, CDR1 is DFQATT and CDR2 is SNEGSKA (reference sequence). The CDR3 has 13 residues. The chain's CDR3 is CSARQGIDQPQHF. The CDR3, as DNA: TGCAGTGCGAGACAGGGTATTGATCAGCCCCAGCATTTT.

This clonotype has at least ten counts. The chain has TRBV7-2 and TRBJ1-3; D remains unclear. The CDR3 has 15 residues. Trimming removed 3 bases from V and 0 bases from J, with 9 bases in between. In germline, CDR1 is SGHTA, CDR2 FQGNSA. Written as DNA, the CDR3 is TGTGCCAGCAGCTTTCAGGTCGGCTCTGGAAACACCATATATTTT. This encodes CASSFQVGSGNTIYF.

This clonotype was found many times. The chain combines TRBV19 with TRBJ1-2; 7 bases match TRBD1. CDR1 LNHDA and CDR2 SQIVND come from the germline V gene (reference sequence). The CDR3 spans 13 residues. The V gene end was trimmed by 10 bases and the J gene end by 5 bases; junction bases not matched to a gene: 10. The chain's CDR3 is CATGDRAVYGYTF. DNA for the CDR3: TGTGCCACCGGCGACAGGGCGGTTTATGGCTACACCTTC.

This rearrangement joins TRBV27 to TRBJ2-7; TRBD2 is a possible D gene (5 bases). The CDR3 runs to 15 residues. V lost 6 bases, J lost 0 bases, and 15 bases lay in between. Germline loops: CDR1 MNHEY, CDR2 SMNVEV (reference sequence). CDR3 amino acids: CASSLSGLNSYEQYF. The CDR3 DNA reads as TGTGCCAGCAGCTTGAGCGGTCTAAACTCCTACGAGCAGTACTTC.

This clonotype was counted a few times. The J gene is TRBJ2-1, the V gene TRBV15; no clear D. The germline CDR1 and CDR2 sequences are LNHNV and YYDKDF (reference sequence). The CDR3 contains 13 residues. Trimming stripped 0 bases from V and 7 bases from J, with 7 bases between. CDR3 sequence reads: CATSRDLGNEQFF. The CDR3, as DNA: TGTGCCACCAGCAGAGATCTTGGGAATGAGCAGTTCTTC.

The chain carries TRBV29-1 and TRBJ1-1, with D tentatively TRBD1 (5 bases). The length of the CDR3 is 14 residues. Germline loops: CDR1 SQVTM, CDR2 ANQGSEA. Trimming stripped 2 bases from V and 6 bases from J, with 16 bases between. CDR3 sequence reads: CSVESWEGRPEAFF. CDR3 DNA sequence: TGCAGCGTTGAAAGCTGGGAGGGACGCCCTGAAGCTTTCTTT.

This clonotype was seen a handful of times. The rearrangement joins TRBV11-2 to TRBJ2-7; D possibly uses TRBD1 or TRBD2 (5 bases each). Between the trimmed V and J ends, which lost 6 bases and 0 bases, there was a span of 15 bases. CDR3 length equals 15 residues. Looked up from germline, CDR1 is SGHAT and CDR2 is FQNNGV. CDR3 coding DNA: TGTGCCAGCAGTCCGGGACCTTGGAGCTCCTACGAGCAGTACTTC. It specifies CASSPGPWSSYEQYF.

In its sample, this clonotype was seen many times. The rearrangement uses TRBV7-9 and TRBJ2-7; possible D gene TRBD1, 9 bases. Per germline, CDR1 SEHNR and CDR2 FQNEAQ (reference sequence). V lost 2 bases to trimming and J lost 2 bases, with 16 bases between them. This CDR3 is 16 amino acids long. CDR3 sequence: CASSLLAGQGTYEQYF. CDR3 DNA: TGTGCCAGCAGCTTATTAGCGGGACAGGGCACCTACGAGCAGTACTTC. The complete variable domain, with remaining parts taken from reference TRBV7-9 and TRBJ2-7, reads DTGVSQNPRHKITKRGQNVTFRCDPISEHNRLYWYRQTLGQGPEFLTYFQNEAQLEKSRLLSDRFSAERPKGSFSTLEIQRTEQGDSAMYLCASSLLAGQGTYEQYFGPGTRLTVT.

This clonotype was detected a few times. The chain is built from TRBV24-1 and TRBJ2-3, with D unresolved. The CDR3 covers 13 residues. Per the germline V gene, CDR1 is KGHDR and CDR2 is SFDVKD. V was cut by 4 bases and J by 0 bases, with 4 bases left in between. CDR3 sequence (DNA): TGTGCCACCAGTGACGACAGCACAGATACGCAGTATTTT. Translated: CATSDDSTDTQYF.

The V gene is TRBV20-1, the J gene TRBJ1-1; 8 bases agree with TRBD1. V gave up 5 bases and J gave up 3 bases; unmatched junction bases: 8. Germline assignment: CDR1 DFQATT and CDR2 SNEGSKA (reference sequence). There are 14 residues in the CDR3. The CDR3 loop is CSAGLSTGDTEAFF. The CDR3 DNA reads TGCAGTGCTGGGCTCTCGACAGGGGACACTGAAGCTTTCTTT.

The V gene is TRBV20-1, the J gene TRBJ1-4; 9 bases are a match to TRBD1. Germline V gene sequence: CDR1 DFQATT, CDR2 SNEGSKA (reference sequence). J gave up 2 bases and V 8 bases, and 9 bases lay outside the gene matches. The CDR3 has 15 residues. This CDR3 is CSLPGQGGTNEKLFF. The CDR3 coding sequence is TGCAGTCTTCCGGGACAGGGCGGCACTAATGAAAAACTGTTTTTT.

This clonotype was counted at least ten times. The rearrangement joins TRBV18 to TRBJ2-7, with TRBD2 matching over 11 bases. The J segment lost 0 bases and the V segment lost 6 bases, leaving 16 bases of the junction unmatched. The CDR3 spans 19 residues. CDR1 is KGHSH, CDR2 LQKENI, per germline. CDR3 protein: CASSGGTSGSSGISYEQYF. CDR3 coding DNA: TGTGCCAGCTCTGGGGGGACTAGCGGAAGTTCTGGTATCTCCTACGAGCAGTACTTC.

This clonotype occurred many times. The rearrangement uses TRBV19 and TRBJ1-5; D call uncertain. Germline assignment: CDR1 LNHDA and CDR2 SQIVND (reference sequence). This CDR3 is 15 amino acids long. Trimming cost V 0 bases and J 3 bases, with 9 bases left between them. CDR3 in amino acids: CASSIDRGSNQPQHF. The CDR3 DNA follows: TGTGCCAGTAGTATAGATCGGGGTTCCAATCAGCCCCAGCATTTT.

This clonotype was recorded a few times. The chain links TRBV24-1 to TRBJ2-6, with D uncertain. V shed 1 base and J shed 0 bases, with 9 bases lying between them. The CDR3 is 17 amino acids. Germline lookup yields CDR1 KGHDR and CDR2 SFDVKD. The CDR3 loop reads CATSDFLPGSGANVLTF. CDR3 coding DNA: TGTGCCACCAGTGATTTCCTTCCGGGCTCTGGGGCCAACGTCCTGACTTTC.

This clonotype was seen many times. The chain joins TRBV12-3 or TRBV12-4 to TRBJ1-2; 7 bases align to TRBD1. Trimming removed 6 bases from V and 6 bases from J; junction bases left unmatched: 4. This CDR3 contains 12 residues. The CDR3 here is CASSLGQHGYTF. The CDR3 DNA sequence: TGTGCCAGCAGCCTGGGACAGCATGGCTACACCTTC.

In its sample, this clonotype was seen a few times. The chain links TRBV6-6 to TRBJ2-3; D is uncertain. This CDR3 has 18 residues. The germline V gene encodes CDR1 MNHNY and CDR2 SVGAGI (reference sequence). Trimming removed 2 bases from V and 1 base from J, with 19 bases in between. The DNA for the CDR3 is TGTGCCAGCAGTTACCAGACCCTACCTTCCCTTGGCACAGATACGCAGTATTTT. Protein sequence: CASSYQTLPSLGTDTQYF.

This clonotype was picked up a small number of times. The gene calls are TRBV29-1 and TRBJ2-7, with a possible D match to TRBD1 (6 bases). With 0 bases removed from V and 7 bases from J, the gap between germline ends came to 13 bases. This CDR3 has 13 residues. Germline lookup yields CDR1 SQVTM and CDR2 ANQGSEA. CDR3 region: CSVEEGQTGEQYF. The CDR3 nucleotides read TGCAGCGTTGAAGAGGGACAAACGGGAGAGCAGTACTTC.